The rows below give T cell receptor beta chains drawn from one sample of a study of shared clonotypes between healthy human individuals. Clones were sequenced by immunoSEQ multiplex PCR, and TCRdb holds only the in-frame ones, with some missing. The sample holds about a million clones, around 80% seen once. Sequencing was carried out using memory CD4+ T cells sorted from blood. All receptors derive from a man aged 18-30 years in good health. Both conserved end residues are trimmed from each CDR3. The order of the fields is J gene, V gene, CDR3 protein.

TRBJ2-1	TRBV2	ASSEEGGPYNEQF
TRBJ2-6	TRBV19	ASTQGTPNVLT
TRBJ2-7	TRBV7-2	ASSLGGSVYEQY
TRBJ2-3	TRBV5-1	ASSLLGLAGGSSTDTQY
TRBJ1-1	TRBV19	ATDAYMNTEAF
TRBJ2-7	TRBV11-2	ASSTESVYEQY
TRBJ1-4	TRBV9	ASSAERDRGEKLF
TRBJ2-3	TRBV5-1	ASSFWDGTDTQY
TRBJ2-4	TRBV30	AWSTGGLNQY
TRBJ2-5	TRBV10-3	AISENGGGIVETQY
TRBJ1-6	TRBV2	ASTLTQLNSPLH
TRBJ1-2	TRBV4-1	ASSPGTGLLYGYT
TRBJ2-3	TRBV29-1	SVDPAGFTDTQY
TRBJ2-3	TRBV6-1	ASTRGATQY
TRBJ2-7	TRBV5-4	ASSLGGASVPYEQY
TRBJ1-2	TRBV19	ASSISANSNYGYT
TRBJ1-6	TRBV6-6	ASSRQDFGSPLH
TRBJ2-5	TRBV18	ASSNSGQETQY
TRBJ1-2	TRBV2	ASSDDGRGGYT
TRBJ2-3	TRBV6-5	ASSFGRSRDTQY
TRBJ1-1	TRBV15	ATSRQMNTEAF
TRBJ2-1	TRBV18	ASSPPLTVDNEQF
TRBJ2-2	TRBV19	ASKGQAANTGELF
TRBJ2-2	TRBV7-2	ASSPRVANTGELF
TRBJ1-3	TRBV28	ASSSQLYSGNTIY
TRBJ1-1	TRBV6-6	ASRAGGDLTEAF
TRBJ1-2	TRBV28	ASSLGRQRGYT
TRBJ2-1	TRBV2	ASSRTASYNEQF
TRBJ1-5	TRBV2	ASSKESSYQPQH
TRBJ2-1	TRBV30	AWTSFNEQF
TRBJ2-5	TRBV11-3	ASSYSGGLQGIGQETQY
TRBJ2-1	TRBV30	AWRGTSGRLGF
TRBJ2-5	TRBV29-1	SVAQGVQTQY
TRBJ2-2	TRBV10-3	ASLREANTGELF
TRBJ2-7	TRBV18	ASSPRDGQGEQY
TRBJ2-3	TRBV5-1	ASSGDKSDTQY
TRBJ2-1	TRBV11-1	ASSLNRGVWNEQF
TRBJ1-1	TRBV5-4	ASSLQGAKPEAF
TRBJ1-6	TRBV19	ASSIEEGGNSPLH
TRBJ2-7	TRBV4-1	ASSQGGTGDYEQY
TRBJ2-1	TRBV2	ASSERGSSEQF
TRBJ2-5	TRBV11-2	ASSLATGGGQTQY
TRBJ2-2	TRBV28	ASSSQGAGTGELF
TRBJ2-7	TRBV7-2	ASSLFRGQGAHEQY
TRBJ1-1	TRBV6-4	ASRSTENTEAF
TRBJ2-6	TRBV5-1	ASSLGLLAAGANVLT
TRBJ2-2	TRBV19	ASMVEGRNTGELF
TRBJ1-3	TRBV7-2	ASSHRDIGNTIY
TRBJ2-7	TRBV23-1	ASSQSADRGNEQY
TRBJ1-6	TRBV7-6	ASSLGQVHSPLH
TRBJ2-7	TRBV27	ASQGVWGYEQY
TRBJ2-1	TRBV18	ASSPSRAGGHNEQF
TRBJ2-3	TRBV6-1	ASSEIVGRGTDTQY
TRBJ1-4	TRBV28	ASSLISAGNEKLF